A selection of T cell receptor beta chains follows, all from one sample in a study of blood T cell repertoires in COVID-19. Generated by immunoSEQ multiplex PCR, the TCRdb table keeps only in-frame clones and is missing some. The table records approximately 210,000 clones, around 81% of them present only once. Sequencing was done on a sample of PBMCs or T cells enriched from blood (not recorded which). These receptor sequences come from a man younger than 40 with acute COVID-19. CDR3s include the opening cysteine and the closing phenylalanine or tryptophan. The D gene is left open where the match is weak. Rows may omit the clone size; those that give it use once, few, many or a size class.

CASSPSLAGNEQFF | TGTGCCAGCAGCCCTAGTCTGGCCGGCAATGAGCAGTTCTTC | . | TRBV7-3 | . | TRBJ2-1
CASSLPADLNEQFF | TGTGCCAGCAGCTTGCCAGCGGACCTCAATGAGCAGTTCTTC | . | TRBV5-4 | . | TRBJ2-1
CASAPLGQTNTEAFF | TGTGCCAGCGCACCCCTCGGACAAACGAACACTGAAGCTTTCTTT | . | TRBV27 | . | TRBJ1-1
CASSQVGGDHEQYF | TGCGCCAGCAGCCAAGTCGGGGGGGACCACGAGCAGTACTTC | TRBD2 | TRBV4-1 | . | TRBJ2-7
CASSSLGQGNSPLHF | TGTGCCAGCAGCTCACTGGGGCAGGGGAATTCACCCCTCCACTTT | . | TRBV11-2 | few | TRBJ1-6
CSVAGTGGVEQYF | TGCAGCGTTGCGGGGACAGGGGGCGTCGAGCAGTACTTC | TRBD1 | TRBV29-1 | . | TRBJ2-7
CASAPVTDTQYF | TGTGCTAGTGCCCCGGTAACAGATACGCAGTATTTT | . | TRBV12-5 | . | TRBJ2-3
CASSALGVNTIYF | TGTGCCAGCAGCGCTCTGGGAGTAAACACCATATATTTT | . | TRBV9 | once | TRBJ1-3
CASSLQGSGNTIYF | TGCGCCAGCAGCTTGCAGGGATCTGGAAACACCATATATTTT | . | TRBV5-1 | . | TRBJ1-3
CASSLTESATNEKLFF | TGTGCCAGCAGTTTAACAGAGAGTGCAACTAATGAAAAACTGTTTTTT | . | TRBV28 | . | TRBJ1-4
CASRDKNTGELFF | TGCGCCAGCAGAGACAAGAACACCGGGGAGCTGTTTTTT | . | TRBV5-1 | . | TRBJ2-2
CASSQGQGAREQYF | TGCGCCAGCAGCCAAGGACAGGGGGCGCGCGAGCAGTACTTC | TRBD1 | TRBV4-1 | few | TRBJ2-7
CASSFGTGTFTDTQYF | TGTGCCAGTAGTTTCGGGACAGGGACCTTCACAGATACGCAGTATTTT | TRBD1 | TRBV19 | . | TRBJ2-3
CASSERQDTGELFF | TGTGCCAGCAGTGAAAGGCAGGACACCGGGGAGCTGTTTTTT | . | TRBV25-1 | . | TRBJ2-2
CASSLDLQDRNTIYF | TGCGCCAGCAGCTTGGATTTACAGGACCGCAACACCATATATTTT | . | TRBV5-1 | . | TRBJ1-3
CASSLGTAVNTF | TGCGCCAGCAGCCTCGGGACAGCGGTCAACACCTTC | TRBD1 | TRBV5-1 | . | TRBJ1-2
CASSLDAGLGTEAFF | TGTGCCAGCAGCTTAGACGCAGGGCTGGGAACTGAAGCTTTCTTT | . | TRBV11-1 | . | TRBJ1-1
CASSRTRTAEFF | TGTGCCAGTTCCAGAACGAGAACAGCGGAGTTCTTC | . | TRBV2 | few | TRBJ2-1
CAISDPGGPEQFF | TGTGCCATCAGTGACCCCGGGGGACCGGAGCAGTTCTTC | . | TRBV10-3 | . | TRBJ2-1
CASSQATSGGAGETQYF | TGTGCCAGCAGCCAAGCAACTAGCGGGGGGGCCGGAGAGACCCAGTACTTC | TRBD2 | TRBV4-2 | . | TRBJ2-5
CASSLAGGPGEQFF | TGTGCCAGCAGTTTGGCGGGAGGGCCGGGTGAGCAGTTCTTC | TRBD2 | TRBV27 | . | TRBJ2-1
CASSLDRTEAFF | TGTGCCAGCAGCCTCGATAGAACTGAAGCTTTCTTT | . | TRBV28 | . | TRBJ1-1
CASSSLAGAQETQYF | TGTGCCAGCAGCTCTCTGGCGGGGGCCCAAGAGACCCAGTACTTC | . | TRBV9 | few | TRBJ2-5
CASSAGTGRMDTQYF | TGTGCCAGCAGCGCCGGGACAGGGAGGATGGATACGCAGTATTTT | TRBD1 | TRBV3-1/TRBV3-2 | many | TRBJ2-3
CASSSGGQGQETQYF | TGTGCCAGCTCCTCGGGCGGACAGGGGCAAGAGACCCAGTACTTC | TRBD1 | TRBV18 | . | TRBJ2-5
CASTPFMEQGVMHTEAFF | TGTGCCAGCACCCCGTTTATGGAACAGGGGGTCATGCACACTGAAGCTTTCTTT | TRBD1 | TRBV7-9 | . | TRBJ1-1
CASSIQDTFYEQYF | TGTGCCAGCAGTATTCAGGACACCTTCTACGAGCAGTACTTC | . | TRBV28 | once | TRBJ2-7
CASSLDIGQGRSPLHF | TGTGCCAGCAGCTTAGATATAGGACAGGGCCGATCACCCCTCCACTTT | TRBD1 | TRBV11-2 | . | TRBJ1-6
CASSPWTGKENTIYF | TGCGCCAGCAGCCCATGGACAGGGAAGGAAAACACCATATATTTT | TRBD1 | TRBV5-1 | . | TRBJ1-3
CASSQDPTGAGSPLHF | TGTGCCAGCAGCCAAGACCCGACAGGGGCAGGCTCACCCCTCCACTTT | TRBD1 | TRBV4-2 | . | TRBJ1-6
CASSSLAGSTEAFF | TGTGCCAGCAGCTCCCTGGCGGGGAGCACTGAAGCTTTCTTT | . | TRBV9 | . | TRBJ1-1
CASSLDNQDEQFF | TGCGCCAGCAGCTTGGACAATCAGGATGAGCAGTTCTTC | . | TRBV5-1 | . | TRBJ2-1
CASSFNRDSSGNTIYF | TGTGCCAGTAGTTTTAACCGGGACAGCTCTGGAAACACCATATATTTT | TRBD1 | TRBV19 | . | TRBJ1-3
CASSEPGGETQYF | TGTGCCAGCAGTGAACCGGGGGGAGAGACCCAGTACTTC | TRBD2 | TRBV2 | . | TRBJ2-5
CASSETSGGPTDTQYF | TGTGCCAGCAGTGAGACTAGCGGGGGCCCCACAGATACGCAGTATTTT | TRBD2 | TRBV6-1 | . | TRBJ2-3
CASSIQGHEQYF | TGTGCCAGCAGCATCCAGGGCCACGAGCAGTACTTC | . | TRBV7-9 | . | TRBJ2-7
CAIKTGVMDEQFF | TGTGCCATTAAGACAGGGGTAATGGATGAGCAGTTCTTC | TRBD1 | TRBV10-3 | . | TRBJ2-1
CASSLGANEQFF | TGTGCCAGCAGTTTGGGAGCCAATGAGCAGTTCTTC | . | TRBV12-3/TRBV12-4 | . | TRBJ2-1
CASRGTGVPEAFF | TGTGCCAGCAGGGGGACAGGGGTCCCTGAAGCTTTCTTT | . | TRBV21-1 | . | TRBJ1-1
CASSLEAGASGLYGYTF | TGTGCCAGCAGCTTGGAGGCAGGGGCATCCGGTTTATATGGCTACACCTTC | . | TRBV5-4 | . | TRBJ1-2
CASSLGLSNTEAFF | TGTGCCAGCAGCTTGGGGCTTTCGAACACTGAAGCTTTCTTT | . | TRBV5-4 | . | TRBJ1-1
CTSSQDLARDRAMNTEAFF | TGCACCAGCAGCCAAGATCTTGCCAGGGACAGGGCCATGAACACTGAAGCTTTCTTT | . | TRBV1 | . | TRBJ1-1
CASSSLTSGYGYTF | TGTGCCAGCAGTTCCTTGACGTCGGGCTATGGCTACACCTTC | . | TRBV6-5 | few | TRBJ1-2
CASSQTPGTSGGPQYF | TGTGCCAGCAGCCAAACCCCCGGGACTAGCGGGGGGCCACAGTACTTC | TRBD2 | TRBV3-1/TRBV3-2 | . | TRBJ2-4
CASGRQQGQPQHF | TGTGCTAGTGGTCGTCAACAGGGGCAGCCCCAGCATTTT | TRBD1 | TRBV12-5 | . | TRBJ1-5
CASSLTGTPGNTIYF | TGTGCCAGCAGTTTAACAGGGACCCCTGGAAACACCATATATTTT | . | TRBV6-5 | . | TRBJ1-3
CAISEYGRADQPQHF | TGTGCCATCAGTGAATACGGTCGAGCCGATCAGCCCCAGCATTTT | . | TRBV10-3 | . | TRBJ1-5